The rows below give T cell receptor beta chains drawn from one sample of a study of human T cells and chemical hapten exposure. TCRdb reanalysed the 5' RACE reads using MiXCR and keeps one entry per CDR3 protein. The sample includes 120,000 to 150,000 distinct CDR3 sequences, 3.5% to 5% of them seen just once. The receptors here all came from a female donor in good health. Both conserved end residues are part of each CDR3. Each record gives: J gene, clone size, CDR3 length, D gene, V gene, CDR3 protein, CDR3 DNA. A D gene is named only where the DNA matches it firmly. Expanded clones get a size class; other rows say once, few or many, or leave the size out.

J gene: TRBJ2-3
clone size: many
CDR3 length: 15
D gene: NA
V gene: TRBV20-1
CDR3 protein: CSAREVSGSTDTQYF
CDR3 DNA: TGCAGTGCTAGAGAGGTTAGCGGAAGCACAGATACGCAGTATTTT

J gene: TRBJ2-3
clone size: many
CDR3 length: 16
D gene: NA
V gene: TRBV20-1
CDR3 protein: CSARGSTVGTTDTQYF
CDR3 DNA: TGCAGTGCTAGGGGATCGACAGTGGGAACTACAGATACGCAGTATTTT

J gene: TRBJ2-3
clone size: NA
CDR3 length: 16
D gene: TRBD2
V gene: TRBV7-6
CDR3 protein: CASSRGGPSSTDTQYF
CDR3 DNA: TGTGCCAGCAGCCGCGGGGGGCCTTCCTCCACAGATACGCAGTATTTT

J gene: TRBJ1-1
clone size: many
CDR3 length: 15
D gene: NA
V gene: TRBV12-5
CDR3 protein: CASGFWPGQHTEAFF
CDR3 DNA: TGTGCTAGTGGTTTCTGGCCAGGACAGCACACTGAAGCTTTCTTT

J gene: TRBJ1-1
clone size: few
CDR3 length: 14
D gene: NA
V gene: TRBV27
CDR3 protein: CASSLNGQNTEAFF
CDR3 DNA: TGTGCCAGCAGTTTAAATGGACAGAACACTGAAGCTTTCTTT

J gene: TRBJ2-1
clone size: many
CDR3 length: 16
D gene: TRBD2
V gene: TRBV11-2
CDR3 protein: CASSSRLSGGAWEQFF
CDR3 DNA: TGTGCCAGCAGCTCGCGTCTTAGCGGGGGGGCGTGGGAGCAGTTCTTC

J gene: TRBJ1-2
clone size: few
CDR3 length: 12
D gene: NA
V gene: TRBV7-3
CDR3 protein: CASSRMASGYTF
CDR3 DNA: TGTGCCAGCAGCCGAATGGCATCTGGCTACACCTTC

J gene: TRBJ2-7
clone size: many
CDR3 length: 13
D gene: TRBD1
V gene: TRBV5-6
CDR3 protein: CASARQGAYEQYF
CDR3 DNA: TGTGCCAGCGCGCGACAGGGGGCATACGAGCAGTACTTC

J gene: TRBJ2-7
clone size: many
CDR3 length: 14
D gene: NA
V gene: TRBV28
CDR3 protein: CASMLPGGRREQYF
CDR3 DNA: TGTGCCAGCATGTTGCCAGGGGGGAGGAGAGAGCAGTACTTC

J gene: TRBJ2-3
clone size: many
CDR3 length: 14
D gene: TRBD2
V gene: TRBV30
CDR3 protein: CAWRAGGPVDTQYF
CDR3 DNA: TGTGCCTGGAGAGCGGGGGGGCCGGTGGATACGCAGTATTTT

J gene: TRBJ2-1
clone size: many
CDR3 length: 15
D gene: TRBD2
V gene: TRBV6-1
CDR3 protein: CASSVVQRGINEQFF
CDR3 DNA: TGTGCCAGCAGTGTAGTCCAGCGGGGAATAAATGAGCAGTTCTTC

J gene: TRBJ1-4
clone size: many
CDR3 length: 14
D gene: NA
V gene: TRBV28
CDR3 protein: CASSLGQGFGKLFF
CDR3 DNA: TGTGCCAGCAGTTTGGGGCAGGGCTTCGGGAAACTGTTTTTT

J gene: TRBJ1-5
clone size: few
CDR3 length: 13
D gene: NA
V gene: TRBV2
CDR3 protein: CASSEGGNQPQHF
CDR3 DNA: TGTGCCAGCAGTGAAGGAGGAAATCAGCCCCAGCATTTT

J gene: TRBJ2-2
clone size: many
CDR3 length: 18
D gene: NA
V gene: TRBV4-3
CDR3 protein: CASSRPTGLGGITGELFF
CDR3 DNA: TGCGCCAGCAGCCGACCCACCGGGCTTGGGGGTATCACCGGGGAGCTGTTTTTT

J gene: TRBJ1-5
clone size: many
CDR3 length: 16
D gene: TRBD1
V gene: TRBV7-9
CDR3 protein: CASSSGQEASNQPQHF
CDR3 DNA: TGTGCCAGCAGCTCGGGACAGGAGGCGAGCAATCAGCCCCAGCATTTT

J gene: TRBJ2-1
clone size: few
CDR3 length: 16
D gene: TRBD2
V gene: TRBV25-1
CDR3 protein: CASSEGGLAVWNEQFF
CDR3 DNA: TGTGCCAGCAGTGAAGGAGGACTAGCGGTCTGGAATGAGCAGTTCTTC

J gene: TRBJ2-3
clone size: many
CDR3 length: 13
D gene: NA
V gene: TRBV6-2/TRBV6-3
CDR3 protein: CASSRDNTDTQYF
CDR3 DNA: TGTGCCAGCAGCCGGGACAACACAGATACGCAGTATTTT

J gene: TRBJ2-3
clone size: many
CDR3 length: 13
D gene: NA
V gene: TRBV5-1
CDR3 protein: CASSPARVDTQYF
CDR3 DNA: TGCGCCAGCAGCCCAGCTAGAGTTGATACGCAGTATTTT

J gene: TRBJ1-2
clone size: many
CDR3 length: 12
D gene: NA
V gene: TRBV20-1
CDR3 protein: CSASAGVYGYTF
CDR3 DNA: TGCAGTGCTAGTGCGGGGGTCTATGGCTACACCTTC

J gene: TRBJ1-1
clone size: NA
CDR3 length: 12
D gene: TRBD1
V gene: TRBV20-1
CDR3 protein: CSAQTGGTEAFF
CDR3 DNA: TGCAGTGCTCAAACAGGGGGAACTGAAGCTTTCTTT

J gene: TRBJ1-6
clone size: many
CDR3 length: 17
D gene: NA
V gene: TRBV4-3
CDR3 protein: CASSTLTGGPYNSPLHF
CDR3 DNA: TGCGCCAGCAGTACCCTTACAGGTGGCCCCTATAATTCACCCCTCCACTTT

J gene: TRBJ1-1
clone size: NA
CDR3 length: 11
D gene: NA
V gene: TRBV11-2
CDR3 protein: CASSLSGEAFF
CDR3 DNA: TGTGCCAGCAGCTTAAGCGGAGAAGCTTTCTTT